This T cell receptor beta chain derives from a study of OX40 agonist ivuxolimab in advanced cancers. About the study: A diagnosis of hepatocellular carcinoma, melanoma, renal cell or head and neck cancer was present in dose-escalation patients. Broader study findings: In general, CD8+ T cells held more expanded clones than CD4+ did, on average.

Germline V gene lookup returns CDR1 SNHLY and CDR2 FYNNEI. V lost 5 bases to trimming and J lost 3 bases, with 4 bases between them. This CDR3 has 11 amino acids. Points on this clone: Its antigen is undetermined.

The study sampled blood at baseline, cycle 4 day 1, and cycle 7 day 1. Profiled with immunoSEQ multiplex PCR; TCRdb holds only in-frame clones, not every one. The data show around 60,000 clones, 86% seen once. This chain joins TRBV2 and TRBJ2-5; no reliable D call. Here the sequenced sample was CD4+ or CD8+ T cells sorted from blood, taken in a trial of the OX40 agonist ivuxolimab. This TCR was sampled from an adult with an advanced solid tumor such as melanoma, head and neck, liver or kidney cancer. The CDR3 DNA is TGTGCCAGCAGTCGGAAAGAGACCCAGTACTTC. This codes for CASSRKETQYF.